What follows are 11 T cell receptor beta chains derived from one specimen sequenced in a study of shared clonotypes between healthy human individuals. Sequencing was performed with immunoSEQ multiplex PCR; in TCRdb, only in-frame clones are kept and a portion is missing. The sample comprises about 980,000 clones, over 60% of which are singletons, and 1.5% rests with the top ten. The sequenced material came from memory CD4+ T cells sorted from blood. Specified subset: CD45RA-negative fraction. The receptors shown here come from a man younger than 35 in good health.

The V call is TRBV7-2, the J call TRBJ2-1; no clear D. Germline CDR1 is SGHTA and CDR2 is FQGNSA. This CDR3 contains 14 residues. With 1 base removed from V and 10 bases from J, the gap between germline ends came to 14 bases. The CDR3 region is CASSLGRANWEQFF. The CDR3 DNA reads TGTGCCAGCAGCTTAGGTAGGGCCAATTGGGAGCAGTTCTTC.

This chain's CDR3 is CASRTGGPGNTIYF. CDR3 bases: TGTGCCAGCAGAACAGGGGGACCTGGAAACACCATATATTTT. The rearrangement joins TRBV28 to TRBJ1-3, with 8 bases that match TRBD1. The trim removed 6 bases at V and 2 bases at J, leaving 3 bases unmatched. The germline gives CDR1 MDHEN, CDR2 SYDVKM. The CDR3 is made up of 14 amino acids.

The chain has TRBV6-1 and TRBJ2-7; the match to TRBD1 covers 7 bases. The CDR3 length is 15 residues. V shed 6 bases and J 0 bases; nucleotides not matched to a gene: 8. Germline V gene data show CDR1 as MNHNS and CDR2 as SASEGT. The CDR3 protein is CASSATGTISYEQYF. CDR3 DNA: TGTGCCAGCAGCGCGACAGGGACGATCTCCTACGAGCAGTACTTC.

The chain carries TRBV18 and TRBJ1-4, with a weak D call TRBD1 (5 bases). In germline, CDR1 is KGHSH, CDR2 LQKENI. The V end lost 3 bases, the J end lost 0 bases, and 14 bases lay between the germline ends. The CDR3 has 17 residues. In DNA, the CDR3 is TGTGCCAGCTCACCTCAGGGATCTCTCGCAACTAATGAAAAACTGTTTTTT. Residues: CASSPQGSLATNEKLFF.

The chain couples TRBV6-1 to TRBJ2-7; 9 bases are shared with TRBD2. CDR1 and CDR2 (germline): MNHNS, SASEGT. The CDR3 is 13 residues long. Trimming at V came to 7 bases and at J to 3 bases, leaving 4 bases not matched to a gene. The CDR3 nucleotides are TGTGCCAGCACTCGCGGGAGGGACTACGAGCAGTACTTC. Protein product: CASTRGRDYEQYF.

This clone was found a few times. V gene TRBV5-1 combines with J gene TRBJ2-1; no firm D call. In germline, CDR1 is SGHRS, CDR2 YFSETQ. This CDR3 region has 14 residues. V was trimmed by 4 bases and J by 6 bases, leaving 14 bases between them. As DNA, the CDR3 is TGCGCCAGCAGCCTTGACGGAGTTTTCAATGAGCAGTTCTTC. Its protein product is CASSLDGVFNEQFF.

This chain joins TRBV5-6 and TRBJ2-7; D may be TRBD1 or TRBD2 (5 bases each). Germline V gene sequence: CDR1 SGHDT, CDR2 YYEEEE. The CDR3 is made up of 15 amino acids. Trimming took off 2 bases at V and 0 bases at J, with 12 bases between the two ends. The CDR3 DNA follows: TGTGCCAGCAGCTTTCAGGGAACTAGCTCCTACGAGCAGTACTTC. Its translation is CASSFQGTSSYEQYF.

The chain carries TRBV4-3 and TRBJ1-2; TRBD1 is a possible D gene (5 bases). CDR3 length equals 17 residues. Germline V lookup: CDR1 LGHNA, CDR2 YSLEER. V was clipped by 0 bases and J by 0 bases, with 14 bases between them. The CDR3 is CASSQDWGLEPNYGYTF. CDR3 bases: TGCGCCAGCAGCCAAGATTGGGGCTTGGAACCTAACTATGGCTACACCTTC.

The chain combines TRBV5-1 with TRBJ2-2, with 9 bases fitting TRBD2. This CDR3 contains 16 residues. In germline, CDR1 is SGHRS, CDR2 YFSETQ. Trimming at V came to 5 bases and at J to 5 bases, leaving 10 bases not matched to a gene. As DNA, the CDR3 is TGCGCCAGCAGAAAGGAGGTAGCGGGAGAAACCGGGGAGCTGTTTTTT. Translation: CASRKEVAGETGELFF.

The J gene is TRBJ2-4, the V gene TRBV9, with D possibly TRBD2 on 5 matching bases. The CDR3 runs 16 residues. With 3 bases removed from V and 3 bases from J, the gap between germline ends came to 16 bases. CDR1 and CDR2 (germline): SGDLS, YYNGEE. CDR3 amino acids: CASSAPPLGGKNIQYF. As DNA, the CDR3 is TGTGCCAGCAGCGCCCCCCCATTAGGAGGCAAAAACATTCAGTACTTC.

The J gene is TRBJ1-5, the V gene TRBV5-6; 8 nucleotides agree with TRBD1. Trimming cost V 0 bases and J 0 bases; bases outside gene matches: 5. The germline V gene has CDR1 SGHDT and CDR2 YYEEEE. This CDR3 region has 17 residues. The CDR3 protein is CASSLGTGGFSNQPQHF. The CDR3 nucleotides are TGTGCCAGCAGCTTGGGTACAGGGGGGTTTAGCAATCAGCCCCAGCATTTT.